This section outlines one T cell receptor (beta chain) sequence together with its context. What it recognizes is unknown. The record originates from a study of T cell responses to AZD1222 COVID-19 vaccine. Produced via immunoSEQ multiplex PCR; TCRdb's table is partial and in-frame only. Of about 60,000 clones listed, about three quarters were seen once; the top ten hold less than 4%. Study results and caveats: Clonal diversity was possibly underestimated, and white British individuals and females predominated among donors. Seropositive at baseline were only six or seven AZD1222 recipients.

The length of the CDR3 is 15 residues. CDR1 is MNHEY and CDR2 is SVGAGI in the germline V gene. Trimming shortened V by 7 bases and J by 10 bases, and 20 bases separated the two germline ends. Analysis merged second doses at about 4 or about 12 weeks. V gene TRBV6-5 combines with J gene TRBJ1-6, with D possibly TRBD1 on 5 matching bases. The TCR sequence derives from an adult who received the AZD1222 COVID-19 vaccine. The sample here was peripheral blood, taken 28 days after the second AZD1222 dose. DNA for the CDR3: TGTGCCAGCAATCCGGGGCAGGGAGGACGATCACCCCTCCACTTT. Amino acids: CASNPGQGGRSPLHF.